This record concerns one T cell receptor (beta chain) sequence. Its antigen remains unidentified. Patients with chemo-refractory metastatic non-small-cell lung cancer received focal radiation plus CTLA-4 blockade with ipilimumab. The CDR3 contains 14 residues. V shed 5 bases and J shed 7 bases, with 12 bases lying between them. Germline V gene lookup returns CDR1 SEHNR and CDR2 FQNEAQ (reference sequence). The sample is drawn from a study of radiotherapy plus CTLA-4 blockade in lung cancer. Whole-study findings and limits: Early blood T cell clone changes and increased post-radiation serum interferon-beta were reportedly the strongest response predictors. The study found tumor-derived TCR clones expanded in blood after radiotherapy plus ipilimumab.

TCRdb's copy holds only in-frame clones and misses some; the assay was immunoSEQ multiplex PCR. Of 62,000 or so clones listed, 79% are singletons. Sequencing used peripheral blood, obtained from a patient treated with radiotherapy plus ipilimumab. The chain employs TRBV7-9 and TRBJ1-6, with D perhaps matching TRBD1 (5 bases). The receptor comes from a human donor with non-small cell lung cancer who had a complete response to radiotherapy plus ipilimumab. CDR3 bases: TGTGCCAGCAGCCGGGGCAGGGAAAATTCACCCCTCCACTTT. Amino acid sequence: CASSRGRENSPLHF.